This passage covers 9 T cell receptor beta chains from one sample sequenced in a study of T cell responses to AZD1222 COVID-19 vaccine. Assay: immunoSEQ multiplex PCR; the TCRdb copy retains only in-frame clones and omits some. Of 150,000 to 200,000 clones listed, 92% are singletons. Sequences were derived from peripheral blood, sampled 28 days after the second AZD1222 dose. The receptors come from an adult who received the AZD1222 COVID-19 vaccine.

The chain couples TRBV2 to TRBJ2-3; D could derive from TRBD1 or TRBD2 (5 bases each). The germline V gene has CDR1 SNHLY and CDR2 FYNNEI. Trimming stripped 10 bases from V and 1 base from J, with 24 bases between. This CDR3 spans 17 amino acids. The CDR3 region has the DNA TGTGCCACCTTCGGAAAGGGACCCGGAGGAGGCACAGATACGCAGTATTTT. Its translation is CATFGKGPGGGTDTQYF.

The chain joins TRBV7-2 to TRBJ2-1; 7 bases align to TRBD2. The CDR3 runs to 16 residues. Germline V gene data show CDR1 as SGHTA and CDR2 as FQGNSA. The ends lost 4 bases at V and 0 bases at J; junction bases unmatched: 6. Written as DNA, the CDR3 is TGTGCCAGCAGCTGGAGCGGGGTGAGCTCCTACAATGAGCAGTTCTTC. It is translated as CASSWSGVSSYNEQFF.

This clone was recorded once. The chain employs TRBV27 and TRBJ2-7, with 8 bases identical to TRBD1. The CDR3 is 15 amino acids. Germline V CDR1 and CDR2: MNHEY, SMNVEV (reference sequence). The J segment lost 0 bases and the V segment lost 5 bases, leaving 6 bases of the junction unmatched. The CDR3 sequence: CASSHRTGFSYEQYF. The CDR3 DNA reads TGTGCCAGCAGTCACAGGACAGGGTTCTCCTACGAGCAGTACTTC.

The chain links TRBV5-1 to TRBJ2-7; no definite D call. The ends were cut back, 0 bases at V and 10 bases at J, with 8 bases in the middle. CDR1 SGHRS and CDR2 YFSETQ come from the germline V gene. The CDR3 spans 11 residues. The DNA for the CDR3 is TGCGCCAGCAGCTTGGAGCGCCACCAGTACTTC. Amino acids: CASSLERHQYF.

V and J are TRBV4-1 and TRBJ2-5; TRBD2 aligns across 9 bases. CDR1 and CDR2 (germline): MGHRA, YSYEKL. This CDR3 has 21 residues. Trimming took 0 bases from V and 0 from J; bases not matched to a gene: 17. The CDR3 loop reads CASSQEWGLAGTWPYQETQYF. The CDR3 DNA follows: TGCGCCAGCAGCCAAGAATGGGGCCTAGCGGGGACCTGGCCGTACCAAGAGACCCAGTACTTC.

This clone was detected only a few times. The chain is built from TRBV3-1 (or the pseudogene TRBV3-2) and TRBJ2-7; D unresolved. The germline V and J ends were trimmed by 1 base and 5 bases, with 6 bases remaining between them. This CDR3 has 12 amino acids. CDR1 is LGHDT, CDR2 YNNKEL, per germline (reference sequence). In nucleotides, the CDR3 is TGTGCCAGCAGCCAAGTTAACCACGAGCAGTACTTC. Translating it yields CASSQVNHEQYF.

J is TRBJ2-1 and V is TRBV19, with 14 bases identical to TRBD2. The length of the CDR3 is 18 residues. Losses at the gene ends were 8 bases for V and 1 base for J; bases not matched to a gene: 10. CDR1 LNHDA and CDR2 SQIVND come from the germline V gene (reference sequence). The CDR3 DNA follows: TGTGCCAGTCACACCGGGACTAGCGGGAGTTCGTCCTACAATGAGCAGTTCTTC. Translated: CASHTGTSGSSSYNEQFF.

The rearrangement uses TRBV18 and TRBJ2-1, with TRBD1 matching 9 bases. The CDR3 is 15 amino acids. V gave up 5 bases and J gave up 0 bases; unmatched junction bases: 2. The germline CDR1 and CDR2 sequences are KGHSH and LQKENI. This chain's CDR3 is CASSGQGSSYNEQFF. The CDR3, as DNA: TGTGCCAGCTCAGGACAGGGGAGCTCCTACAATGAGCAGTTCTTC.

This sequence joins TRBV7-2 and TRBJ2-7; D is unresolved. Germline V gene data show CDR1 as SGHTA and CDR2 as FQGNSA. CDR3 length equals 12 residues. Trimming pared 4 bases from V and 3 bases from J, leaving 7 bases between. Here the CDR3 DNA reads TGTGCCAGCAGCTCAAGCCGCTACGAGCAGTACTTC. The encoded protein is CASSSSRYEQYF. Variable domain in full (rest from reference TRBV7-2 and TRBJ2-7): GAGVSQSPSNKVTEKGKDVELRCDPISGHTALYWYRQSLGQGLEFLIYFQGNSAPDKSGLPSDRFSAERTGGSVSTLTIQRTQQEDSAVYLCASSSSRYEQYFGPGTRLTVT.